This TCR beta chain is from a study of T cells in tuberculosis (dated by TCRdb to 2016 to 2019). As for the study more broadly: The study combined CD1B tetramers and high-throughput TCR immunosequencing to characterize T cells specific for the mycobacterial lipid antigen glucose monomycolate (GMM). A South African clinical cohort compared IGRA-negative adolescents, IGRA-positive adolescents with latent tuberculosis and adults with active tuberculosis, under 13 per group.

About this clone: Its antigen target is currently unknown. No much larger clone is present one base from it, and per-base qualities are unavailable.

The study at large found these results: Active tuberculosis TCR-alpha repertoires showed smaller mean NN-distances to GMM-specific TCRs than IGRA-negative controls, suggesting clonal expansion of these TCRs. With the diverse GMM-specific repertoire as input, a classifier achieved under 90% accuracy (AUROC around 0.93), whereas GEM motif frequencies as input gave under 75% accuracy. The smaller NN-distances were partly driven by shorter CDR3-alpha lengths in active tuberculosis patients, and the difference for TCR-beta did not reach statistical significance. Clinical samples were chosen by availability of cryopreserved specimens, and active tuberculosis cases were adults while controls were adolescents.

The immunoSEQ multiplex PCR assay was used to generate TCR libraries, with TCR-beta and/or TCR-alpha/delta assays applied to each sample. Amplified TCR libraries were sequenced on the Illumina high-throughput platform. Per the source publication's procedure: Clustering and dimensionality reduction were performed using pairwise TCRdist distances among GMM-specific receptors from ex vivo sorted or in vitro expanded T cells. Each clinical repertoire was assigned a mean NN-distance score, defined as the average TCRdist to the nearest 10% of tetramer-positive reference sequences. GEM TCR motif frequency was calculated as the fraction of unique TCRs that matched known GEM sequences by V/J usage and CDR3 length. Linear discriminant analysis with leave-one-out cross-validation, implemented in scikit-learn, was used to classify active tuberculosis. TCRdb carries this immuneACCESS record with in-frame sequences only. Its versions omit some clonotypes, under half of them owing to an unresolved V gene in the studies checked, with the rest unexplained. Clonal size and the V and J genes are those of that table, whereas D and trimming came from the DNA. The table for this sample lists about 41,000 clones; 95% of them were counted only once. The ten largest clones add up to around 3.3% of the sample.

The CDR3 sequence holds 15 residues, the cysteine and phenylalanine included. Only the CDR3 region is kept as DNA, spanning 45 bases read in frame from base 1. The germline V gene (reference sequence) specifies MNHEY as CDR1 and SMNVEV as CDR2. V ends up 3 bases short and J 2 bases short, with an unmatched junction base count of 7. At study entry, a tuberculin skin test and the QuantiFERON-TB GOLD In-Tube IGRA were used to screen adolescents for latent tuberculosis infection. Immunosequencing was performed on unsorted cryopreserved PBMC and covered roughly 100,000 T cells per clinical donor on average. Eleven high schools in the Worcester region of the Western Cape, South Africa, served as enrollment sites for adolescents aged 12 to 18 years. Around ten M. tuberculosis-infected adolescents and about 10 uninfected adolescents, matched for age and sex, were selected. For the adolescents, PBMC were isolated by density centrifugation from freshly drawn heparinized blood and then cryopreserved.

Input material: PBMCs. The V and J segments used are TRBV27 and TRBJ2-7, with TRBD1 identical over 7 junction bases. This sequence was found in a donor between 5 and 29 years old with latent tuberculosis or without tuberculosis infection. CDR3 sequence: CASSLINRGPYEQYF. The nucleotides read TGTGCCAGCAGTTTGATTAACAGGGGTCCCTACGAGCAGTACTTC.